This TCR beta chain was retrieved from a study of immunodeficiency (dated by TCRdb to between 2018 and 2020). For context, the study as a whole: To search for oligoclonality and VDJ recombination defects, the researchers carried out a repertoire analysis.

CD3+CD8+ T cells were sorted from fresh PBMCs before TCR sequencing. With regard to this clone: Its antigen target is currently unknown. One base away there is no much larger clone; base qualities are not given.

Beyond this particular receptor, the publication reports: In entropy comparisons, n=3 (open circles) was shown for patients versus healthy controls, and a thymic development effect was only suggested as possible. Based on top-100 and total clonotype frequencies, severe oligoclonality showed up in patient CD8+ T cells, whereas patient CD4+ T cells did not show severe oligoclonality. Restricted TRB V-J pairing and lower productive entropy were observed in patient CD8+ T cells compared with control CD8+ T cells.

The trim is 2 bases for V and 0 bases for J, with a gap of 5 bases between the germline ends. CDR1 and CDR2 are drawn from the germline V gene (reference sequence): MNHEY, SMNVEV. From its cysteine to its phenylalanine, the CDR3 spans 13 amino acids. CDR3 DNA is the only sequence kept; it has 39 bases, read in frame from the first base. Genomic DNA was extracted with the QIAamp DNA Blood Mini Kit and sent for immunoSEQ repertoire analysis. CDR3 regions were amplified by multiplex PCR from a standard quantity of genomic DNA template. An Illumina platform was used to sequence the PCR products. As for the original processing: Alignment of sequences to a reference was performed, and V, D and J gene definitions were taken from IMGT. Closely related sequences were merged by a nearest-neighbor clustering algorithm so that PCR and sequencing errors were removed. V, D and J usage in productive unique and total sequences was analyzed using ImmunoSEQ Analyzer tools and R version 3.6.1. In TCRdb, the immuneACCESS table is reduced to in-frame sequences with V and J assigned. These tables do not hold every clone; where another copy was compared, an unresolved V gene accounts for under half, and the others remain unexplained. V and J calls and clone size are as listed in that table; D and trimming were resolved from the DNA. Here the sample has roughly 3,400 clones; around 89% occur a single time. The top ten constitute approximately 12% of the sample.

This TCR derives from a human donor in good health. The rearrangement combines TRBV27 with TRBJ2-7, with no confidently assigned D gene. Sequencing used CD8+ T cells from blood. The CDR3 protein: CASSLAFSYEQYF. The base sequence is TGTGCCAGCAGTTTAGCCTTCTCCTACGAGCAGTACTTC.